What follows describes a single T cell receptor (beta chain). The sample comes from a study of blood T cell repertoires in COVID-19. In the study overall: The United States, Italy and Spain provided the acute and convalescent COVID-19 samples. In each case, the material was cDNA or gDNA derived from T cells, B-cell-depleted T cells, or PBMCs.

Source study methods: Nucleated cell counts were estimated from reference gene primer amplification. Data came from immunoSEQ multiplex PCR; TCRdb stores just in-frame clones and leaves some out. The V and J calls and clone size were taken over from that table, and D and trimming were inferred from the DNA. This repertoire shows a few hundred thousand clones, about 68% found once; its top ten account for around 3.4%. The CDR3 totals 13 residues. The ends were cut back, 1 base at V and 4 bases at J, with 5 bases in the middle. CDR1 is LGHDT and CDR2 is YNNKEL in the germline V gene (reference sequence).

Specimen: peripheral blood. The sequence was collected from a woman of 80 years or more with acute or convalescent COVID-19. The chain carries TRBV3-1 (or the pseudogene TRBV3-2) and TRBJ2-1; D unresolved. Written as DNA, the CDR3 is TGTGCCAGCAGCCAAGCCCCTTACAATGAGCAGTTCTTC. Its translation: CASSQAPYNEQFF.